This TCR beta chain was captured in a study of blood T cell repertoires in COVID-19. Study-level information: Acute-phase and convalescent COVID-19 samples originated in the United States, Italy and Spain. T cells, B-cell-depleted T cells, or PBMCs supplied cDNA or gDNA.

CDR1 and CDR2 from the germline V gene are SGHDN and FVKESK. V lost 4 bases, J lost 8 bases, and 7 bases stayed unmatched. This CDR3 has 13 residues. Original processing notes: Amplification from reference gene primers served as the basis for estimated nucleated cell counts. Sequenced by immunoSEQ multiplex PCR; TCRdb stores in-frame clones only, minus some. The V and J calls and clone size were taken over from that table, and D and trimming were inferred from the DNA. The sample carries around 290,000 clones, approximately 90% recorded once. This rearrangement joins TRBV14 to TRBJ1-2, with TRBD1 matching 7 bases. Sequenced: peripheral blood. This TCR was recovered from a man aged 35 to 55 with acute or convalescent COVID-19. CDR3 nucleotides: TGTGCCAGCAGCCCTCGACAGGGAAGAGGCTACACCTTC. It specifies CASSPRQGRGYTF. Based on the CDR3 plus reference TRBV14 and TRBJ1-2, the full variable domain is EAGVTQFPSHSVIEKGQTVTLRCDPISGHDNLYWYRRVMGKEIKFLLHFVKESKQDESGMPNNRFLAERTGGTYSTLKVQPAELEDSGVYFCASSPRQGRGYTFGSGTRLTVV.